This TCR beta chain was retrieved from a study of technical replicates of blood from several donors. This table comes from immunoSEQ multiplex PCR, and its TCRdb copy is limited to in-frame clones, with some not included. The sample has about 72,000 clones, more than 90% seen once; the top ten hold over 0.3%. This CDR3 comprises 13 residues. Deletions cut 6 bases from V and 1 base from J, with 8 bases between. Germline V gives CDR1 MNHEY, CDR2 SMNVEV (reference sequence). The receptor's source is a human donor in good health. Sequencing was done on a sample of T cells isolated from PBMCs. The J gene is TRBJ2-3, the V gene TRBV27; D unclear. CDR3 region: CASSFARTDTQYF. DNA of the CDR3: TGTGCCAGCAGCTTCGCGCGCACAGATACGCAGTATTTT.